These 32 T cell receptor beta chains were sequenced from one sample in a study of siplizumab effects on memory and regulatory T cells. The table came from immunoSEQ multiplex PCR; TCRdb's copy has only in-frame clones and leaves some out. The table records about 87,000 clones, about 87% of them present only once. Sequencing input: CD4+ T cells sorted from blood. The receptors stem from a human donor in good health.

The V call is TRBV10-2, the J call TRBJ2-3; D is perhaps TRBD1 (5 bases). The CDR3 extends over 15 amino acids. V was cut by 6 bases and J by 3 bases, with 16 bases left in between. The germline CDR1 and CDR2 sequences are WSHSY and SAAADI. The DNA for the CDR3 is TGCGCCAGCAGGGAAGTAACAGGTCCAACAGATACGCAGTATTTT. This codes for CASREVTGPTDTQYF.

The chain joins TRBV30 to TRBJ2-1; D unresolved. The V and J ends lost 1 base and 8 bases respectively, with 6 bases between them. This CDR3 is built from 11 residues. CDR1 GTSNPN and CDR2 SVGIG come from the germline V gene (reference sequence). CDR3 nucleotide sequence: TGTGCCTGGAGTGCACCATATGAGCAGTTCTTC. It encodes CAWSAPYEQFF.

The V call is TRBV6-1, the J call TRBJ1-2; D is uncertain. The germline V gene has CDR1 MNHNS and CDR2 SASEGT. This CDR3 is built from 14 residues. V was clipped by 10 bases and J by 0 bases, with 15 bases between them. CDR3 sequence: CATNIGISNYGYTF. The CDR3 nucleotides read TGTGCCACCAACATCGGGATTTCTAACTATGGCTACACCTTC.

The chain uses TRBV5-4 and TRBJ2-1; TRBD1 aligns across 9 bases. Germline values: CDR1 SGHNT, CDR2 YYREEE (reference sequence). Unmatched junction bases numbered 8, after V lost 10 bases and J lost 6 bases. The CDR3 totals 13 residues. The CDR3 sequence: CAGPDRGGNEQFF. In DNA, the CDR3 is TGTGCCGGACCGGACAGGGGAGGCAATGAGCAGTTCTTC.

The rearrangement links TRBV19 to TRBJ2-1, with 12 bases matching TRBD2. The germline V gene encodes CDR1 LNHDA and CDR2 SQIVND (reference sequence). The V and J ends lost 3 bases and 10 bases, in that order; junction bases with no gene match: 16. CDR3 length: 18 residues. This chain's CDR3 is CASSISRLAGARLNEQFF. CDR3 DNA sequence: TGTGCCAGTAGTATCTCCCGACTAGCGGGAGCCAGACTCAACGAGCAGTTCTTC.

DNA of the CDR3: TGTGCCAGCAGTTCTCTCTCCCGTGGGGGATGGAACACTGAAGCTTTCTTT. Its translation: CASSSLSRGGWNTEAFF. The chain couples TRBV27 to TRBJ1-1, with D possibly TRBD1 on 5 matching bases. V lost 4 bases and J 1 base, leaving 19 bases between the germline ends. The germline CDR1 and CDR2 sequences are MNHEY and SMNVEV (reference sequence). CDR3 length: 17 amino acids.

This chain's CDR3 is CSGDRDNTEAFF. The CDR3 DNA sequence: TGCAGCGGAGACAGGGACAACACTGAAGCTTTCTTT. The chain uses TRBV29-1 and TRBJ1-1, with 7 bases fitting TRBD1. CDR1 and CDR2 (germline): SQVTM, ANQGSEA. After removal of 7 bases from V and 2 bases from J, the junction contained 4 bases not matched to a gene. This CDR3 spans 12 amino acids.

The chain couples TRBV9 to TRBJ2-7, with a possible D match to TRBD2 (5 bases). CDR3 length equals 12 residues. Germline CDR1 reads SGDLS; CDR2 reads YYNGEE. The ends were cut back, 3 bases at V and 7 bases at J, with 11 bases in the middle. In nucleotides, the CDR3 is TGTGCCAGCAGCGCCCGAGGGCATGAGCAGTACTTC. Translating gives CASSARGHEQYF.

The gene calls are TRBV2 and TRBJ1-4; D is possibly TRBD1 (5 bases). CDR3 size: 13 residues. The V end was cut by 7 bases, the J end by 7 bases, with 13 bases between. CDR1 is SNHLY, CDR2 FYNNEI, per germline. For the CDR3, the DNA is TGTGCCAGCATGGGGGGGAGTGGTGAAAAACTGTTTTTT. It specifies CASMGGSGEKLFF.

The chain's CDR3 is CASRATGGETQYF. The CDR3 DNA sequence: TGTGCCAGCAGAGCGACCGGGGGAGAGACCCAGTACTTC. The chain uses TRBV6-5 and TRBJ2-5; TRBD2 is a possible D gene (6 bases). This CDR3 is 13 amino acids long. Germline CDR1 is MNHEY and CDR2 is SVGAGI. V dropped 6 bases and J dropped 4 bases, with 12 bases sitting between them.

The chain recombines TRBV29-1 with TRBJ2-3, with 10 positions matching TRBD2. CDR3 length equals 15 residues. CDR1 is SQVTM, CDR2 ANQGSEA, per germline. Trimming removed 7 bases from V and 1 base from J; junction bases left unmatched: 8. CDR3 nucleotides: TGCAGCGCCGCACTAGCGGGATATCGCACAGATACGCAGTATTTT. It specifies CSAALAGYRTDTQYF.

On this clone: Other nucleotide sequences in the sample specify the same CDR3. V usage is TRBV2 and J usage is TRBJ2-1; 8 bases line up with TRBD2. V gave up 3 bases and J gave up 8 bases; unmatched junction bases: 18. The V gene's germline CDR1 is SNHLY and CDR2 FYNNEI. The CDR3 spans 18 residues. The DNA for the CDR3 is TGTGCCAGCAGTGAGAAGACCCTGATGCAGCGGGAGCGGGATGAGCAGTTCTTC. This translates into CASSEKTLMQRERDEQFF.

The chain uses TRBV11-3 and TRBJ2-5; D is perhaps TRBD1 (6 bases). Trimming took 3 bases from V and 10 from J, leaving 15 bases between them. CDR1 and CDR2 from the germline V gene are SGHNT and YENEEA. CDR3 length equals 13 residues. CDR3 sequence: CASSLGRNRVQYF. In DNA form, the CDR3 reads TGTGCCAGCAGCTTGGGGCGAAACAGGGTCCAGTACTTC.

The V call is TRBV25-1, the J call TRBJ2-2, with 7 bases lining up with TRBD1. The CDR3 is made up of 13 amino acids. Trimming took 4 bases from V and 7 from J; bases not matched to a gene: 3. Germline CDR1 MGHDK, CDR2 SYGVNS. CDR3 bases: TGTGCCAGCAGTGTCCAGGGGGTCGGGGAGCTGTTTTTT. Translated, it gives CASSVQGVGELFF.

The genes are TRBV7-2 and TRBJ2-5, with 11 bases matching TRBD2. Germline V gives CDR1 SGHTA, CDR2 FQGNSA. This CDR3 is 18 amino acids long. After removal of 0 bases from V and 4 bases from J, the junction contained 10 bases not matched to a gene. CDR3 region: CASSLARGLAGGGETQYF. The CDR3 DNA follows: TGTGCCAGCAGCTTAGCGAGAGGGCTAGCGGGAGGAGGAGAGACCCAGTACTTC.

The chain carries TRBV6-1 and TRBJ1-2; D gene ambiguous. The CDR3 spans 14 residues. Germline V gene sequence: CDR1 MNHNS, CDR2 SASEGT. Trimming left V 1 base short and J 6 bases short, with 12 bases between. DNA for the CDR3: TGTGCCAGCAGTGAAGGTGCGGTCCCAAATGGCTACACCTTC. Translating gives CASSEGAVPNGYTF.

The CDR3 protein is CASSLYRDPTGELFF. The CDR3 DNA reads TGTGCCAGCAGCTTGTACAGGGACCCCACCGGGGAGCTGTTTTTT. The chain has TRBV5-8 and TRBJ2-2, with D perhaps TRBD1 (6 bases). Germline CDR1 is SGHTS and CDR2 is YDEGEE. V was pared by 1 base and J by 4 bases, with 11 bases between. This CDR3 is 15 amino acids long.

The rearrangement links TRBV29-1 to TRBJ2-3; the D is unclear. This CDR3 has 14 residues. Germline CDR1 and CDR2: SQVTM and ANQGSEA. V was trimmed by 5 bases and J by 2 bases, leaving 14 bases between them. The CDR3 loop is CSVRGQANTDTQYF. In nucleotides, the CDR3 is TGCAGCGTTCGCGGCCAGGCGAACACAGATACGCAGTATTTT.

The genes are TRBV5-1 and TRBJ2-1; a possible D gene is TRBD2 (5 bases). Trimming shortened V by 0 bases and J by 5 bases, and 9 bases separated the two germline ends. Per the germline V gene, CDR1 is SGHRS and CDR2 is YFSETQ. The CDR3 contains 14 residues. The CDR3 here is CASSLVTGNNEQFF. The CDR3 DNA reads as TGCGCCAGCAGCTTGGTTACGGGGAACAATGAGCAGTTCTTC.

The rearrangement uses TRBV27 and TRBJ2-1; 10 nucleotides agree with TRBD2. Germline CDR1 is MNHEY and CDR2 is SMNVEV (reference sequence). CDR3 length equals 15 residues. With V trimmed by 6 bases and J by 4 bases, 6 bases remained unmatched. The CDR3 nucleotides are TGTGCCAGCAGGGCTAGCGGGAGAACTTACAATGAGCAGTTCTTC. Its translation is CASRASGRTYNEQFF.

J is TRBJ2-3 and V is TRBV29-1; tentative D call: TRBD1 (5 bases). Trimming pared 3 bases from V and 6 bases from J, leaving 31 bases between. CDR3 size: 19 residues. The V gene's germline CDR1 is SQVTM and CDR2 ANQGSEA. In DNA form, the CDR3 reads TGCAGCGTTGAGCTAAGGACGTTGAGGAGACAGCTCGTAAGGGATACGCAGTATTTT. This encodes CSVELRTLRRQLVRDTQYF.

This clone appeared a single time. The chain employs TRBV27 and TRBJ2-3; either TRBD1 or TRBD2 may supply D (5 bases each). Germline CDR1 and CDR2: MNHEY and SMNVEV (reference sequence). The V end was cut by 3 bases, the J end by 1 base, with 11 bases between. The CDR3 is 15 residues long. Written as DNA, the CDR3 is TGTGCCAGCAGTTTTCGGTTGGGGGGCACAGATACGCAGTATTTT. It yields the protein CASSFRLGGTDTQYF.

This clone was recorded only once. This rearrangement joins TRBV19 to TRBJ2-1, with 8 bases aligning to TRBD2. Unmatched junction bases numbered 15, after V lost 2 bases and J lost 3 bases. The CDR3 extends over 19 amino acids. From germline, CDR1 is LNHDA and CDR2 SQIVND (reference sequence). CDR3 protein: CASSISGGSRLGRYNEQFF. As DNA, the CDR3 is TGTGCCAGTAGTATATCGGGAGGGTCCCGCTTAGGGCGCTACAATGAGCAGTTCTTC.

The chain is built from TRBV19 and TRBJ2-7, with 9 bases that match TRBD1. Trimming removed 6 bases from V and 3 bases from J; junction bases left unmatched: 6. In germline, CDR1 is LNHDA, CDR2 SQIVND (reference sequence). CDR3 length: 14 amino acids. This CDR3 reads CASSPDRGNYEQYF. The DNA of the CDR3 is TGTGCCAGTAGCCCTGACAGGGGGAACTACGAGCAGTACTTC.

The chain is built from TRBV7-9 and TRBJ2-3, with D uncertain. With 8 bases removed from V and 6 bases from J, the gap between germline ends came to 18 bases. The CDR3 sequence is 14 residues long. Germline assignment: CDR1 SEHNR and CDR2 FQNEAQ (reference sequence). In nucleotides, the CDR3 is TGTGCCAGCGGGCCCCCCGGCGCGTTGGATACGCAGTATTTT. This codes for CASGPPGALDTQYF.

There are a few counts of this clone. V is TRBV2 and J is TRBJ1-5; D may be TRBD1 (5 bases). Trimming took off 7 bases at V and 6 bases at J, with 13 bases between the two ends. Per germline, CDR1 SNHLY and CDR2 FYNNEI. The CDR3 covers 13 residues. CDR3 residues: CASKGGVGQPQHF. DNA of the CDR3: TGTGCCAGCAAGGGAGGGGTCGGTCAGCCCCAGCATTTT.

Details on this clone: This same CDR3 is encoded by further DNA sequences in the sample. V and J are TRBV5-1 and TRBJ2-1; 9 bases line up with TRBD2. With 0 bases clipped from V and 6 bases from J, the junction kept 4 bases outside the gene matches. This CDR3 has 15 amino acids. Germline loops: CDR1 SGHRS, CDR2 YFSETQ. In DNA form, the CDR3 reads TGCGCCAGCAGCTTGGGGCTAGCGGGAAGCAATGAGCAGTTCTTC. It yields the protein CASSLGLAGSNEQFF.

This chain links TRBV28 with TRBJ2-7; 7 nucleotides align to TRBD1. V gave up 3 bases and J gave up 7 bases; unmatched junction bases: 6. The CDR3 runs 13 residues. Germline-derived CDR1 and CDR2 are MDHEN and SYDVKM. CDR3 coding DNA: TGTGCCAGCAGTTTGGGGTCCAGGGGGGAGCAGTACTTC. It encodes CASSLGSRGEQYF.

The chain couples TRBV4-2 to TRBJ2-7; D might be TRBD1 or TRBD2, each matching 5 bases. The CDR3 consists of 15 residues. The V end was cut by 4 bases, the J end by 0 bases, with 13 bases between. Per germline, CDR1 LGHNA and CDR2 YNFKEQ. The CDR3 DNA reads as TGTGCCAGCAGCCTGGGGCAGCGGCTCTCCTACGAGCAGTACTTC. Residues: CASSLGQRLSYEQYF.

The table lists this clone with a few counts. This sequence joins TRBV25-1 and TRBJ1-3; no reliable D call. Germline CDR1 and CDR2: MGHDK and SYGVNS. Trimming took off 6 bases at V and 0 bases at J, with 18 bases between the two ends. CDR3 length: 17 residues. CDR3 protein: CASSRSSGIFSGNTIYF. As DNA, the CDR3 is TGTGCCAGCAGCAGATCCTCCGGGATCTTCTCTGGAAACACCATATATTTT.

V is TRBV19 and J is TRBJ2-2, with D possibly TRBD1 on 5 matching bases. Germline-derived CDR1 and CDR2 are LNHDA and SQIVND (reference sequence). The CDR3 loop spans 16 amino acids. Trimming took off 3 bases at V and 1 base at J, with 12 bases between the two ends. For the CDR3, the DNA is TGTGCCAGTAGTATTGTAGGTGGACAGAACACCGGGGAGCTGTTTTTT. Protein sequence: CASSIVGGQNTGELFF.

J is TRBJ2-1 and V is TRBV14; D possibly uses TRBD1 or TRBD2 (6 bases each). Germline CDR1 reads SGHDN; CDR2 reads FVKESK. The V and J ends lost 0 bases and 6 bases respectively, with 18 bases between them. CDR3 length equals 17 residues. The CDR3 DNA follows: TGTGCCAGCAGCCAAGATCTGGGGGGACATTCCCCCAATGAGCAGTTCTTC. This translates into CASSQDLGGHSPNEQFF.